A selection of T cell receptor beta chains follows, all from one sample in a study of blood T cell repertoires in COVID-19. This table comes from immunoSEQ multiplex PCR, and its TCRdb copy is limited to in-frame clones, with some not included. The sample has tens of thousands of clones, about 88% seen once. Sequenced material: peripheral blood. These receptors originate from a human donor in a cohort sampled during active COVID-19. Each CDR3 is given without its conserved first and last residue. Fields, in order: D gene, V gene, J gene, CDR3 protein. D genes are given only for firm matches.

D: NA
V: TRBV11-1
J: TRBJ2-3
CDR3: ASSLGATDTQY

D: NA
V: TRBV6-6
J: TRBJ2-2
CDR3: ASRLQETGELF

D: TRBD2
V: TRBV23-1
J: TRBJ2-2
CDR3: ASSQSETSGKNTGELF

D: NA
V: TRBV6-5
J: TRBJ2-2
CDR3: ASNLEGHTGELF

D: TRBD1
V: TRBV18
J: TRBJ1-1
CDR3: ASSPGTGGSTEAF

D: TRBD1
V: TRBV6-2/TRBV6-3
J: TRBJ1-4
CDR3: ASRPGQRYEKLF

D: NA
V: TRBV28
J: TRBJ2-6
CDR3: ASSFPVSGTGANVLT

D: NA
V: TRBV18
J: TRBJ1-3
CDR3: ASSPDSVRSGNTIY

D: NA
V: TRBV6-2/TRBV6-3
J: TRBJ1-1
CDR3: ASSYGGARDTEAF

D: TRBD2
V: TRBV11-3
J: TRBJ2-1
CDR3: ASSLGGRGSYNEQF

D: NA
V: TRBV14
J: TRBJ1-1
CDR3: ASSRPLADTEAF

D: TRBD1
V: TRBV7-9
J: TRBJ1-5
CDR3: ASSLGRGGGNQPQH

D: TRBD1
V: TRBV5-1
J: TRBJ1-1
CDR3: ASRTQGETTEAF

D: TRBD1
V: TRBV29-1
J: TRBJ1-4
CDR3: SVRGTGDEKLF

D: NA
V: TRBV10-3
J: TRBJ2-5
CDR3: AISRPEETQY

D: NA
V: TRBV30
J: TRBJ2-3
CDR3: AEGWGGDTQY

D: NA
V: TRBV9
J: TRBJ1-2
CDR3: ASSVVPTGDGYT

D: NA
V: TRBV14
J: TRBJ1-3
CDR3: ASSPAQSGNTIY

D: NA
V: TRBV28
J: TRBJ2-4
CDR3: ASTNQKVAKNIQY

D: TRBD1
V: TRBV5-6
J: TRBJ2-5
CDR3: ASSLLKDRGRRQETQY

D: TRBD2
V: TRBV11-3
J: TRBJ2-1
CDR3: ASSLEVAGGLGNEQF

D: TRBD2
V: TRBV3-1/TRBV3-2
J: TRBJ2-7
CDR3: ASSTFLAGGPREQY

D: NA
V: TRBV11-2
J: TRBJ1-2
CDR3: ASSLDKGVYGYT

D: NA
V: TRBV12-3/TRBV12-4
J: TRBJ1-2
CDR3: ASSLTGTYGYT

D: TRBD2
V: TRBV6-4
J: TRBJ2-2
CDR3: ASSALADTGELF

D: TRBD1
V: TRBV6-2/TRBV6-3
J: TRBJ1-1
CDR3: ASSHPGQIQNTEAF

D: TRBD1
V: TRBV19
J: TRBJ1-6
CDR3: ASRNTGGFGSPLH

D: NA
V: TRBV25-1
J: TRBJ2-2
CDR3: ASTQGRDTGELF

D: TRBD1
V: TRBV19
J: TRBJ1-5
CDR3: ASTPGRQGSQPQH

D: TRBD1
V: TRBV5-6
J: TRBJ2-2
CDR3: ASSLRWTGITGELF

D: NA
V: TRBV28
J: TRBJ2-3
CDR3: ASSLWSSTISTDTQY

D: TRBD1
V: TRBV3-1/TRBV3-2
J: TRBJ1-3
CDR3: ASSPQGQYLSGNTIY

D: TRBD1
V: TRBV28
J: TRBJ2-5
CDR3: ASSLAGTGKETQY

D: TRBD1
V: TRBV18
J: TRBJ1-5
CDR3: ASSPDRGQPQH

D: TRBD1
V: TRBV2
J: TRBJ2-7
CDR3: ASYRGTGEGEQY

D: TRBD2
V: TRBV24-1
J: TRBJ2-2
CDR3: ATSVGTSGATGELF

D: TRBD2
V: TRBV18
J: TRBJ2-5
CDR3: ASSLNSGLAGHQETQY

D: TRBD1
V: TRBV7-8
J: TRBJ1-2
CDR3: ASRRGRGQGAFYGYT

D: TRBD1
V: TRBV24-1
J: TRBJ2-1
CDR3: ATSDAGGAYNEQF

D: TRBD2
V: TRBV3-1/TRBV3-2
J: TRBJ2-3
CDR3: ASSNPTGLAGGEDTQY

D: NA
V: TRBV9
J: TRBJ1-6
CDR3: ASSVEAGMHSPLH

D: NA
V: TRBV9
J: TRBJ2-2
CDR3: ASSAGQGTGELF

D: TRBD1
V: TRBV5-6
J: TRBJ2-6
CDR3: ASSLASYRGSSGANVLT